This passage covers 25 T cell receptor beta chains from one sample sequenced in a study of shared clonotypes between healthy human individuals. Some clones are missing from TCRdb's copy, which holds only in-frame ones; the method was immunoSEQ multiplex PCR. Among roughly 2.2 million clones listed, more than 80% were seen once. The specimen sequenced was naive CD4+ T cells from PBMCs. The subset is: CD45RA+ positively selected. The receptors shown here come from a man younger than 35 in good health. Some clones in this sample may be carry-over from other donors' samples.

This clone has a single count. The chain joins TRBV28 to TRBJ1-2; D is possibly TRBD1 (5 bases). Trimming removed 3 bases at V and 5 bases at J, with 13 bases between. CDR3 length equals 14 residues. CDR1 is MDHEN and CDR2 is SYDVKM in the germline V gene. The DNA for the CDR3 is TGTGCCAGCAGTTTTGGGGGGGATAGATATGGCTACACCTTC. Protein sequence: CASSFGGDRYGYTF.

The rearrangement uses TRBV7-2 and TRBJ2-1; D is possibly TRBD2 (6 bases). Germline CDR1 SGHTA, CDR2 FQGNSA. V dropped 6 bases and J dropped 2 bases, with 17 bases sitting between them. The CDR3 is 16 residues long. CDR3: CASRLIGTVTYNEQFF. The CDR3 DNA reads as TGTGCCAGCAGGCTTATAGGGACTGTAACCTACAATGAGCAGTTCTTC.

This chain connects TRBV28 to TRBJ2-5, with 7 bases fitting TRBD2. From germline, CDR1 is MDHEN and CDR2 SYDVKM. This CDR3 comprises 16 residues. V gave up 6 bases and J gave up 0 bases; unmatched junction bases: 10. CDR3 in amino acids: CASSTPTAGDQETQYF. The DNA for the CDR3 is TGTGCCAGCAGCACCCCGACCGCGGGGGACCAAGAGACCCAGTACTTC.

Details on this clone: Within the sample, other DNA sequences also encode this same CDR3. This chain joins TRBV19 and TRBJ1-5; D gene uncertain. The CDR3 spans 13 residues. Germline CDR1 reads LNHDA; CDR2 reads SQIVND (reference sequence). V was trimmed by 5 bases and J by 4 bases, leaving 9 bases between them. The CDR3 nucleotides read TGTGCCAGTAGTTTGTTGGGGAATCAGCCCCAGCATTTT. Translating gives CASSLLGNQPQHF.

This chain uses TRBV6-5 with TRBJ2-7; D might be TRBD1 (6 bases). Germline CDR1 reads MNHEY; CDR2 reads SVGAGI. The V end was cut by 6 bases, the J end by 4 bases, with 19 bases between. CDR3 length: 15 amino acids. The CDR3 loop reads CASRNSGTLGYEQYF. DNA of the CDR3: TGTGCCAGCAGGAACTCAGGGACACTGGGGTACGAGCAGTACTTC.

This clone is a singleton in its sample. The chain is built from TRBV7-9 and TRBJ2-3, with 12 bases that match TRBD2. Trimming cost V 5 bases and J 2 bases; bases outside gene matches: 8. Germline loops: CDR1 SEHNR, CDR2 FQNEAQ (reference sequence). This CDR3 spans 17 amino acids. CDR3 amino acids: CASSPTRTSGTTDTQYF. CDR3 DNA: TGTGCCAGCAGCCCTACCCGGACTAGCGGGACCACAGATACGCAGTATTTT.

The V call is TRBV9, the J call TRBJ2-7, with TRBD2 identical over 13 bases. The germline V gene encodes CDR1 SGDLS and CDR2 YYNGEE. The CDR3 length is 18 residues. The junction had 13 bases not matched to a gene; V was cut back by 3 bases and J by 4 bases. In DNA, the CDR3 is TGTGCCAGCAGCGCGGGGACTAGCGGGGCGCGGGGTGGTTACGAGCAGTACTTC. It specifies CASSAGTSGARGGYEQYF.

The chain couples TRBV28 to TRBJ1-5; D remains unclear. There are 14 residues in the CDR3. The ends were cut back, 2 bases at V and 7 bases at J, with 12 bases in the middle. The germline gives CDR1 MDHEN, CDR2 SYDVKM. CDR3 loop: CASSLRDVRQPQHF. The CDR3 coding sequence is TGTGCCAGCAGTTTAAGAGACGTCCGCCAGCCCCAGCATTTT.

The rearrangement links TRBV27 to TRBJ2-5, with D perhaps matching TRBD2 (6 bases). This CDR3 comprises 13 residues. Between the trimmed V and J ends, which lost 5 bases and 5 bases, there was a span of 12 bases. The germline V gene encodes CDR1 MNHEY and CDR2 SMNVEV (reference sequence). The CDR3 DNA sequence: TGTGCCAGCAGTCAATCGGGAGTGGAGACCCAGTACTTC. It yields the protein CASSQSGVETQYF.

The chain links TRBV6-5 to TRBJ2-1, with D perhaps matching TRBD2 (5 bases). This CDR3 has 13 residues. V lost 6 bases to trimming and J lost 3 bases, with 9 bases between them. Germline CDR1 is MNHEY and CDR2 is SVGAGI. The chain's CDR3 is CASRLGLYNEQFF. CDR3 nucleotide sequence: TGTGCCAGCAGGTTAGGACTCTACAATGAGCAGTTCTTC.

The V gene is TRBV5-8, the J gene TRBJ2-4; D possibly corresponds to TRBD2 (7 bases). CDR1 is SGHTS and CDR2 is YDEGEE in the germline V gene. V lost 1 base and J lost 0, with 14 bases in between. This CDR3 has 17 residues. CDR3 region: CASSLSRGALAKNIQYF. As DNA, the CDR3 is TGTGCCAGCAGCTTGTCCCGGGGGGCTCTAGCCAAAAACATTCAGTACTTC.

The V call is TRBV7-3, the J call TRBJ2-3; 13 bases line up with TRBD2. J lost 2 bases, V lost 4 bases, and 6 bases had no gene match. CDR1 is SGHTA, CDR2 FQGTGA, per germline. This CDR3 is 17 amino acids long. Written as DNA, the CDR3 is TGTGCCAGCAGCTCCGGACTAGCGGGAGCCACCACAGATACGCAGTATTTT. Protein: CASSSGLAGATTDTQYF.

As for this clone: The sample contains more than one DNA sequence encoding this CDR3. CDR3 DNA sequence: TGCGCCAGCAGTGAAGGTCCGATACAAGAGACCCAGTACTTC. Protein sequence: CASSEGPIQETQYF. The rearrangement joins TRBV5-1 to TRBJ2-5; D is ambiguous. The V end was cut by 5 bases, the J end by 2 bases, with 13 bases between. Germline V gene lookup returns CDR1 SGHRS and CDR2 YFSETQ. This CDR3 is 14 amino acids long.

This chain links TRBV7-9 with TRBJ2-1; 8 positions agree with TRBD2. The ends lost 5 bases at V and 8 bases at J; junction bases unmatched: 11. Germline V gives CDR1 SEHNR, CDR2 FQNEAQ (reference sequence). This CDR3 has 15 amino acids. CDR3 region: CASSKLAGVFDEQFF. The CDR3 DNA is TGTGCCAGCAGCAAGCTAGCGGGTGTTTTCGATGAGCAGTTCTTC.

The chain couples TRBV11-1 to TRBJ2-2; no definite D call. The CDR3 has 12 amino acids. The germline V gene encodes CDR1 SGHAT and CDR2 FQDESV (reference sequence). V gave up 5 bases and J gave up 5 bases, with 6 bases separating them. CDR3 protein: CASSDGTGELFF. The CDR3, as DNA: TGTGCCAGCAGCGACGGAACCGGGGAGCTGTTTTTT.

This clone was observed a single time. V is TRBV9 and J is TRBJ1-1; D is perhaps TRBD1 (5 bases). Between the trimmed V and J ends, which lost 0 bases and 1 base, there was a span of 10 bases. The CDR3 is made up of 15 amino acids. Looked up from germline, CDR1 is SGDLS and CDR2 is YYNGEE. The CDR3 DNA follows: TGTGCCAGCAGCGTAGAACCAGGGCAGAACACTGAAGCTTTCTTT. Protein product: CASSVEPGQNTEAFF.

The V and J genes are TRBV30 and TRBJ2-6; D call uncertain. CDR3 size: 19 residues. Germline V CDR1 and CDR2: GTSNPN, SVGIG (reference sequence). V was shortened by 1 base and J by 0 bases, with 19 bases between the two germline ends. CDR3 sequence: CAWSAQPPLPHSGANVLTF. CDR3 in DNA: TGTGCCTGGAGTGCTCAACCGCCTCTTCCCCACTCTGGGGCCAACGTCCTGACTTTC.

The chain recombines TRBV6-4 with TRBJ2-1; tentatively, D is TRBD2 (7 bases). CDR3 length: 14 residues. Per germline, CDR1 MRHNA and CDR2 SNTAGT. V was trimmed by 6 bases and J by 5 bases, leaving 14 bases between them. Here the CDR3 DNA reads TGTGCCAGCAGGGCGAGGGGGACTAACAATGAGCAGTTCTTC. Its translation: CASRARGTNNEQFF.

This chain uses TRBV27 with TRBJ1-1, with unresolved D. CDR3 length: 13 residues. CDR1 MNHEY and CDR2 SMNVEV come from the germline V gene (reference sequence). Trimming took off 3 bases at V and 1 base at J, with 6 bases between the two ends. The CDR3 sequence is CASSFDPNTEAFF. The CDR3 DNA reads as TGTGCCAGCAGTTTTGACCCGAACACTGAAGCTTTCTTT.

This chain joins TRBV28 and TRBJ2-5; D not resolved. Germline V lookup: CDR1 MDHEN, CDR2 SYDVKM. The CDR3 consists of 14 residues. V was pared by 3 bases and J by 9 bases, with 17 bases between. The CDR3 DNA reads TGTGCCAGCAGTTTGTGGCAAGTGTCGTCGGCCCAGTACTTC. Translation: CASSLWQVSSAQYF.

This rearrangement joins TRBV4-2 to TRBJ2-1; D uncertain. In germline, CDR1 is LGHNA, CDR2 YNFKEQ. V shed 2 bases and J shed 8 bases, with 7 bases lying between them. The CDR3 spans 12 residues. The CDR3 bases are TGTGCCAGCAGCCAAAATTCCGATGAGCAGTTCTTC. Translating it yields CASSQNSDEQFF.

V usage is TRBV28 and J usage is TRBJ1-3, with D uncertain. V was clipped by 6 bases and J by 0 bases, with 18 bases between them. Looked up from germline, CDR1 is MDHEN and CDR2 is SYDVKM. This CDR3 has 17 amino acids. This CDR3 reads CASREKTMWFSGNTIYF. CDR3 in DNA: TGTGCCAGCAGGGAGAAGACAATGTGGTTCTCTGGAAACACCATATATTTT.

The chain uses TRBV28 and TRBJ1-1; tentative D call: TRBD1 (6 bases). This CDR3 contains 14 residues. Trimming stripped 5 bases from V and 1 base from J, with 11 bases between. The germline V gene has CDR1 MDHEN and CDR2 SYDVKM. CDR3 protein: CASSRQVRNTEAFF. The CDR3 DNA sequence: TGTGCCAGCAGTAGACAGGTCAGGAACACTGAAGCTTTCTTT. The full variable domain, completed using reference TRBV28 and TRBJ1-1, is DVKVTQSSRYLVKRTGEKVFLECVQDMDHENMFWYRQDPGLGLRLIYFSYDVKMKEKGDIPEGYSVSREKKERFSLILESASTNQTSMYLCASSRQVRNTEAFFGQGTRLTVV.

This sequence joins TRBV11-1 and TRBJ1-1; D is perhaps TRBD1 (5 bases). The CDR3 covers 12 residues. The germline V and J ends were trimmed by 3 bases and 8 bases, with 10 bases remaining between them. CDR1 and CDR2 from the germline V gene are SGHAT and FQDESV (reference sequence). The CDR3 region has the DNA TGTGCCAGCAGCTTTGCAGGGATAGAAGCTTTCTTT. Residues: CASSFAGIEAFF.

This sequence joins TRBV28 and TRBJ2-3, with 7 bases that match TRBD2. This CDR3 is 17 amino acids long. Trimming at V came to 1 base and at J to 6 bases, leaving 13 bases not matched to a gene. Germline CDR1 reads MDHEN; CDR2 reads SYDVKM. The CDR3 reads CASSLSGAGAVADTQYF. The DNA of the CDR3 is TGTGCCAGCAGTTTATCCGGGGCGGGAGCGGTGGCGGATACGCAGTATTTT.